This T cell receptor (beta chain) was sequenced in a study of glioma-infiltrating T cells after dendritic cell vaccination. Overall study context: Autologous tumor lysate-pulsed dendritic cell vaccination was given between about 2003 and 2013.

Time point meaning: after dendritic cell vaccination, including at tumor progression/relapse. Fresh-frozen tumor tissue and more than two years of survival data were available for all. Trimming left V 3 bases short and J 6 bases short, with 11 bases between. The length of the CDR3 is 14 residues. CDR1 MNHNY and CDR2 SVGAGI come from the germline V gene (reference sequence). The assay was immunoSEQ multiplex PCR, and TCRdb's table has in-frame clones only and misses some. The sample yields about 58,000 clones, more than 75% seen once. The chain recombines TRBV6-6 with TRBJ2-2, with D possibly matching TRBD2 (6 bases). This sample comprised blood, obtained after dendritic cell vaccination. The TCR originated in a human donor with glioblastoma. The CDR3 reads CASSYWGEAGELFF. In DNA, the CDR3 is TGTGCCAGCAGTTATTGGGGGGAAGCCGGGGAGCTGTTTTTT.